A selection of T cell receptor beta chains follows, all from one sample in a study of T cell changes during pregnancy in multiple sclerosis. Measured with immunoSEQ multiplex PCR; TCRdb has only the in-frame clones, and not every one. The top ten clones hold roughly 3.9% of a sample with under 50,000 clones, around 93% of them seen once. The specimen comprised CD8+ T cells from peripheral blood mononuclear cells, sampled after pregnancy. Receptors originate from a female donor with multiple sclerosis, enrolled in a pregnancy study. The CDR3 runs from the conserved cysteine through the conserved F or W. Clone size is stated in some rows and not others, as once, few, many or a class when expanded.

>TRBJ2-7|NA|TRBV28
CASRPEPSSYEQYF
>TRBJ1-2|NA|TRBV14
CASSQVGGLHYYTF
>TRBJ2-7|NA|TRBV29-1
CSVLAGYRYEQYF
>TRBJ2-5|NA|TRBV18
CASSPAAGGPWETQYF
>TRBJ2-1|NA|TRBV5-4
CASSPWTPPSYNEQFF
>TRBJ1-4|NA|TRBV6-1
CASSVLQGADRGELFF
>TRBJ2-7|once|TRBV18
CASSPSGPLDEYEQYF
>TRBJ2-7|NA|TRBV5-4
CASSIGTGSSYEQYF
>TRBJ1-4|NA|TRBV10-3
CAISDPGDRVDEKLFF
>TRBJ2-6|NA|TRBV19
CASSIGLTGFGANVLTF
>TRBJ1-1|NA|TRBV5-1
CASSLNSGRDTEAFF
>TRBJ2-7|NA|TRBV6-1
CASRDIGHEQYF
>TRBJ1-6|NA|TRBV27
CASSPLGNSPLHF
>TRBJ2-4|NA|TRBV28
CASSLSSGGAQYF
>TRBJ2-7|NA|TRBV29-1
CSVEDGARGGEIFYEQYF
>TRBJ1-1|NA|TRBV9
CASSVRGTDNTEAFF
>TRBJ2-1|NA|TRBV18
CASSPSAGLGEQFF
>TRBJ1-4|NA|TRBV28
CASSPFGQGARWVNEKLFF
>TRBJ2-7|NA|TRBV7-8
CASSFPEVQGARVSYEQYF
>TRBJ2-7|NA|TRBV11-2
CASSSGLKAYEQYF
>TRBJ1-1|NA|TRBV13
CASSLGQTRFEAFF
>TRBJ2-2|NA|TRBV27
CASSFPTGGELFF
>TRBJ2-1|NA|TRBV7-6
CASSARGAGEQFF
>TRBJ2-1|once|TRBV7-9
CASREQGNEQFF
>TRBJ2-1|NA|TRBV6-1
CASSEFVGQGIYNEQFF
>TRBJ2-2|NA|TRBV27
CASSLFSGELFF
>TRBJ2-7|NA|TRBV11-2
CASSLVRGTSGTYEQYF
>TRBJ2-3|NA|TRBV5-1
CASSLDFTDTQYF
>TRBJ2-7|NA|TRBV2
CASRVAGAGTYEQYF
>TRBJ2-5|NA|TRBV2
CASRESGLAGQETQYF
>TRBJ2-1|few|TRBV7-9
CASSLNDRVFLNEQFF
>TRBJ2-3|NA|TRBV7-9
CASNSGSTDTQYF
>TRBJ2-1|NA|TRBV5-1
CASSPGQGGYVPPYNEQFF
>TRBJ2-2|NA|TRBV7-6
CASSPDTNTGELFF
>TRBJ2-7|NA|TRBV4-2
CASSQDWAGSYEQYF
>TRBJ1-2|NA|TRBV27
CASSSPGKLFPGYTF
>TRBJ1-2|NA|TRBV5-4
CASSGGTADYGYTF
>TRBJ1-1|NA|TRBV6-1
CASSERNRAAEAFF
>TRBJ1-1|NA|TRBV9
CASSVGAGTEAFF
>TRBJ1-2|NA|TRBV4-1
CASSQDDGLGYGYTF
>TRBJ2-3|NA|TRBV4-1
CASSYRDRGSDTQYF
>TRBJ1-4|NA|TRBV19
CASSMARVLFAANEKLFF
>TRBJ2-7|NA|TRBV29-1
CSAISAEPPYEQYF
>TRBJ1-4|NA|TRBV7-9
CASSHTMGQGGEKLFF
>TRBJ1-6|NA|TRBV10-3
CAIRAGTEINSPLHF
>TRBJ2-3|NA|TRBV27
CASSWLAGGRTDTQYF
>TRBJ1-2|NA|TRBV6-5
CASSYGLSGYTF
>TRBJ2-3|NA|TRBV5-1
CASSLGGTDTQYF
>TRBJ2-1|NA|TRBV7-9
CASSLAAGTADNEQFF
>TRBJ2-7|NA|TRBV9
CASSAPGGYEQYF
>TRBJ2-2|NA|TRBV12-5
CASGLYAGELFF
>TRBJ2-5|NA|TRBV7-9
CASRKGQGMETQYF
>TRBJ1-1|NA|TRBV10-1
CASSESYRENTEAFF
>TRBJ1-5|NA|TRBV7-6
CASSLGRGQNNQPQHF
>TRBJ2-1|NA|TRBV28
CASRRLAGGGNEQFF
>TRBJ2-7|once|TRBV7-2
CASSPWVAGGEQYF
>TRBJ2-2|NA|TRBV7-3
CASSLQTAANTGELFF